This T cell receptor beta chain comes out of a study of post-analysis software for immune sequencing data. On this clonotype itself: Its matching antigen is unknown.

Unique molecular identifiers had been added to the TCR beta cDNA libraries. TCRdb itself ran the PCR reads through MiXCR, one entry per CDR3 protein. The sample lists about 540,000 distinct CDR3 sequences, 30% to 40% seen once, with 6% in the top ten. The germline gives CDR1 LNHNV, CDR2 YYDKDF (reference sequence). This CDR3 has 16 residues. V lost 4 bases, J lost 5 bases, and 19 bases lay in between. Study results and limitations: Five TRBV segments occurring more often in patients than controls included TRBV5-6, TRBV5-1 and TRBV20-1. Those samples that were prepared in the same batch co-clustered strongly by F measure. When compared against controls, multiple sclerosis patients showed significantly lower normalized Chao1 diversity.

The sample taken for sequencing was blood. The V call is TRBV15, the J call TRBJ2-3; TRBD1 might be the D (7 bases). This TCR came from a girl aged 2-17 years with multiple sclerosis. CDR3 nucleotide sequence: TGTGCCACCAGCACCAACACAGGGGAGGTCGGAGATACGCAGTATTTT. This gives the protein CATSTNTGEVGDTQYF.